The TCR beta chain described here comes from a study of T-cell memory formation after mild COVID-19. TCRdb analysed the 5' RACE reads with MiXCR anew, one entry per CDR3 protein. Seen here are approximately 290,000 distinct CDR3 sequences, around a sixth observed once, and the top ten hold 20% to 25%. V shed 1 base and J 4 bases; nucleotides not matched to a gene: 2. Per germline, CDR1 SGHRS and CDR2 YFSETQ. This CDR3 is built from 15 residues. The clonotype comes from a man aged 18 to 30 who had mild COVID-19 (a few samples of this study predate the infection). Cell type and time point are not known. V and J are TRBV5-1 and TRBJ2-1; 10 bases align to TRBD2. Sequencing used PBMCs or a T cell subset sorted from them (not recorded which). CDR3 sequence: CASSLTSGEYNEQFF. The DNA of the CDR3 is TGCGCCAGCAGCTTGACTAGCGGGGAATACAATGAGCAGTTCTTC. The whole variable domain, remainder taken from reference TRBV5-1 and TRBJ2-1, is KAGVTQTPRYLIKTRGQQVTLSCSPISGHRSVSWYQQTPGQGLQFLFEYFSETQRNKGNFPGRFSGRQFSNSRSEMNVSTLELGDSALYLCASSLTSGEYNEQFFGPGTRLTVL.